The 12 T cell receptor beta chains below come from one sample, sequenced in a study of cytomegalovirus exposure and HLA in healthy donors. Profiling relied on immunoSEQ multiplex PCR, and the TCRdb table lists in-frame clones only, not all of them. Altogether over 80,000 clones are present, about 85% being singletons, with the ten largest covering approximately 22%. What was sequenced was PBMCs. The origin of the receptors is a young man in good health and CMV-seropositive.

This chain joins TRBV4-1 and TRBJ2-4, with 9 bases aligning to TRBD2. V gave up 4 bases and J gave up 3 bases; unmatched junction bases: 7. The CDR3 runs to 16 residues. Germline V gives CDR1 MGHRA, CDR2 YSYEKL. The CDR3 DNA reads TGCGCCAGCAGCCCGGGACTAGCTTTCGGCAAAAACATTCAGTACTTC. Translation gives CASSPGLAFGKNIQYF.

V gene TRBV4-1 combines with J gene TRBJ2-3; the match to TRBD2 covers 14 bases. The CDR3 sequence is 16 residues long. J lost 4 bases, V lost 4 bases, and 4 bases had no gene match. The germline gives CDR1 MGHRA, CDR2 YSYEKL. The CDR3 reads CASSLLGLAGADTQYF. CDR3 bases: TGCGCCAGCAGCCTCTTGGGACTAGCGGGAGCAGATACGCAGTATTTT.

V is TRBV5-5 and J is TRBJ2-7; the match to TRBD1 covers 8 bases. CDR1 SGHKS and CDR2 YYEKEE come from the germline V gene (reference sequence). The CDR3 covers 14 residues. V was pared by 4 bases and J by 3 bases, with 6 bases of the junction left unmatched. CDR3: CASSDGQGGYEQYV. CDR3 nucleotide sequence: TGTGCCAGCAGCGACGGACAGGGCGGCTACGAGCAGTACGTC.

CDR3 protein: CASSLVPSGSNEQFF. In nucleotides, the CDR3 is TGCGCCAGCAGCTTGGTTCCTAGCGGGAGTAATGAGCAGTTCTTC. The chain combines TRBV5-1 with TRBJ2-1, with 10 positions matching TRBD2. V was pared by 0 bases and J by 7 bases, with 4 bases of the junction left unmatched. The CDR3 totals 15 residues. Germline CDR1 reads SGHRS; CDR2 reads YFSETQ. The full variable domain, rest sourced from reference TRBV5-1 and TRBJ2-1, is KAGVTQTPRYLIKTRGQQVTLSCSPISGHRSVSWYQQTPGQGLQFLFEYFSETQRNKGNFPGRFSGRQFSNSRSEMNVSTLELGDSALYLCASSLVPSGSNEQFFGPGTRLTVL.

The CDR3 sequence is CASSWTGVLSEQFF. The CDR3 DNA follows: TGCGCCAGCAGCTGGACAGGCGTTTTGAGTGAGCAGTTCTTC. The chain recombines TRBV5-1 with TRBJ2-1, with 7 bases that match TRBD1. Per germline, CDR1 SGHRS and CDR2 YFSETQ. CDR3 length: 14 residues. The J segment lost 9 bases and the V segment lost 3 bases, leaving 9 bases of the junction unmatched.

At least ten counts were recorded for this clone. The J gene is TRBJ2-7, the V gene TRBV6-1; 14 nucleotides agree with TRBD2. The germline gives CDR1 MNHNS, CDR2 SASEGT. Trimming removed 6 bases from V and 2 bases from J; junction bases left unmatched: 3. The CDR3 runs to 15 residues. This CDR3 is CASSAGLAGAYEQYV. As DNA, the CDR3 is TGTGCCAGCAGCGCGGGACTAGCGGGAGCCTACGAGCAGTACGTC.

This clone turned up a few times. This chain connects TRBV5-1 to TRBJ1-2; tentatively, D is TRBD1 (6 bases). From germline, CDR1 is SGHRS and CDR2 YFSETQ. Trimming shortened V by 0 bases and J by 7 bases, and 10 bases separated the two germline ends. This CDR3 comprises 13 residues. The CDR3 here is CASSLDRDGGYTF. CDR3 nucleotide sequence: TGCGCCAGCAGCTTGGACAGGGATGGTGGCTACACCTTC.

The V call is TRBV2, the J call TRBJ2-7; the D gene is possibly TRBD1 (6 bases). CDR1 and CDR2 (germline): SNHLY, FYNNEI. With 4 bases removed from V and 5 bases from J, the gap between germline ends came to 6 bases. The CDR3 is 11 amino acids. The CDR3 coding sequence is TGTGCCAGCAGTGCAGGGGACGAGCAGTACGTC. This encodes CASSAGDEQYV.

The chain recombines TRBV28 with TRBJ1-2; TRBD1 agrees at 7 bases. The junction had 11 bases not matched to a gene; V was cut back by 4 bases and J by 6 bases. The V gene's germline CDR1 is MDHEN and CDR2 SYDVKM. The CDR3 totals 15 residues. The CDR3 sequence: CASSYPDRKLNGYTF. The CDR3 DNA sequence: TGTGCCAGCAGTTACCCGGACAGGAAACTAAATGGCTACACCTTC.

The genes are TRBV9 and TRBJ2-1; 7 nucleotides line up with TRBD2. J was trimmed by 2 bases and V by 3 bases; bases with no gene match: 5. Germline V lookup: CDR1 SGDLS, CDR2 YYNGEE. The CDR3 extends over 15 amino acids. CDR3 region: CASSARDYPYNEQFF. CDR3 nucleotides: TGTGCCAGCAGCGCCCGGGACTACCCCTACAATGAGCAGTTCTTC.

J is TRBJ2-3 and V is TRBV5-4, with 7 bases that match TRBD1. The CDR3 covers 14 residues. CDR1 and CDR2 from the germline V gene are SGHNT and YYREEE (reference sequence). V shed 2 bases and J 5 bases; nucleotides not matched to a gene: 5. Written as DNA, the CDR3 is TGTGCCAGCAGCTTAAGGGGGCGCGTAGATACGCAGTATTTT. Its protein product is CASSLRGRVDTQYF.

The chain uses TRBV4-2 and TRBJ2-7, with D hard to call. This CDR3 comprises 15 residues. The germline V gene encodes CDR1 LGHNA and CDR2 YNFKEQ. With 3 bases removed from V and 1 base from J, the gap between germline ends came to 13 bases. CDR3 sequence (DNA): TGTGCCAGCAGCCAGGAGACCACATTGTCCTACGAGCAGTACTTC. This encodes CASSQETTLSYEQYF.